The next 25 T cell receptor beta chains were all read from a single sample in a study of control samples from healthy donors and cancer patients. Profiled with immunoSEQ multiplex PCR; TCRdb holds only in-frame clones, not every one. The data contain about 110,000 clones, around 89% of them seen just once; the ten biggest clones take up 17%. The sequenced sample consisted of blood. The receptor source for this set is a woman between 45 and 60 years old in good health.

DNA for the CDR3: TGTGCCACCAGCACTTGGACCGTCGAGACCCAGTACTTC. Translating it yields CATSTWTVETQYF. The rearrangement links TRBV15 to TRBJ2-5; D uncertain. CDR1 is LNHNV, CDR2 YYDKDF, per germline (reference sequence). V lost 4 bases, J lost 5 bases, and 11 bases lay in between. CDR3 length: 13 amino acids.

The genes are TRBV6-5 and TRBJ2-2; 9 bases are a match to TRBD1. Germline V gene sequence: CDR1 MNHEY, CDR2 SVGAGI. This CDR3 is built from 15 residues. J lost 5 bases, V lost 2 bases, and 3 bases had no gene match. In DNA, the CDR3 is TGTGCCAGCAGTTACGGGACAGGGAGAACCGGGGAGCTGTTTTTT. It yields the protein CASSYGTGRTGELFF.

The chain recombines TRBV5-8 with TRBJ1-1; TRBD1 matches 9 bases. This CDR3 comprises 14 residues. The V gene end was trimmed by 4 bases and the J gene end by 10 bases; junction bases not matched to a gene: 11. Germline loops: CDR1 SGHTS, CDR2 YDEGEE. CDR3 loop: CASSPGQGGSTAFF. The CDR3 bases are TGTGCCAGCAGCCCGGGACAGGGAGGTTCTACAGCTTTCTTT.

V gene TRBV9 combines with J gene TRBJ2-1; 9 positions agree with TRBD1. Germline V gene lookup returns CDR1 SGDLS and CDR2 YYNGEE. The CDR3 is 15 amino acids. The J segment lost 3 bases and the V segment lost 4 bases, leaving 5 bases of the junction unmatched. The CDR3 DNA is TGTGCCAGCAGCTTCGGGGACAGGGTCTACAATGAGCAGTTCTTC. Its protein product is CASSFGDRVYNEQFF.

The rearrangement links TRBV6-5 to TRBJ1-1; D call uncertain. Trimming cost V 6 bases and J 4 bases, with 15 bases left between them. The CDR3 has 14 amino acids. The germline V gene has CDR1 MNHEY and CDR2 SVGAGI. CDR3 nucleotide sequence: TGTGCCAGCAGCTCCGGGCCCCGGGGCACTGAAGCTTTCTTT. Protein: CASSSGPRGTEAFF.

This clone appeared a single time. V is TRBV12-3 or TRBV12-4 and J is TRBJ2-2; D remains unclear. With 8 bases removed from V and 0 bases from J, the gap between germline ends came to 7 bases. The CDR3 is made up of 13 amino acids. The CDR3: CASDTSNTGELFF. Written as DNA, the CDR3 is TGTGCCAGCGATACATCGAACACCGGGGAGCTGTTTTTT.

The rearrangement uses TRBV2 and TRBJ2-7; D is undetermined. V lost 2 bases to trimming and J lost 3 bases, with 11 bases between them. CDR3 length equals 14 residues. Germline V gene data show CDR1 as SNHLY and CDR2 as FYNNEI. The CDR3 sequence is CASSESRPVYEQYV. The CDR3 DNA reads TGTGCCAGCAGTGAAAGTAGACCAGTCTACGAGCAGTACGTC.

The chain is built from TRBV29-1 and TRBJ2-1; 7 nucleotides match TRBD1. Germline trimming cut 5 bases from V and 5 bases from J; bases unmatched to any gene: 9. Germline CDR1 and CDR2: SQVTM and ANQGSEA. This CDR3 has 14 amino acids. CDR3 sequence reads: CSVLARQGHNEQFF. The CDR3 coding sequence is TGCAGCGTTTTAGCCAGACAGGGCCACAATGAGCAGTTCTTC.

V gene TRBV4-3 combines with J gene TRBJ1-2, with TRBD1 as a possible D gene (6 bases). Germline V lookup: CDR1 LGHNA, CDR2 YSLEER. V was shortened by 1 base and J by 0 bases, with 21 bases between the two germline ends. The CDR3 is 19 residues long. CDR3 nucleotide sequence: TGCGCCAGCAGCCAAGGAATCCAGTGGAGACAGGATGCTAACTATGGCTACACCTTC. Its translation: CASSQGIQWRQDANYGYTF.

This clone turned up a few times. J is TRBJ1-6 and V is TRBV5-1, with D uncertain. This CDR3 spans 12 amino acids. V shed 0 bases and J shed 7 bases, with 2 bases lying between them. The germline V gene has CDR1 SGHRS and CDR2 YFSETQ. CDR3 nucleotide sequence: TGCGCCAGCAGCTTGGACAATTCACCCCTCCACTTT. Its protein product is CASSLDNSPLHF.

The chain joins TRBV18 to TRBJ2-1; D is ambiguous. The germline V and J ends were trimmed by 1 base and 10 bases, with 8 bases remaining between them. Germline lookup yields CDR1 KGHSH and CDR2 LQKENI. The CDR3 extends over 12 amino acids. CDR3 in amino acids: CASSPLLREQFF. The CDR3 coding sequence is TGTGCCAGCTCACCACTCCTACGGGAGCAGTTCTTC.

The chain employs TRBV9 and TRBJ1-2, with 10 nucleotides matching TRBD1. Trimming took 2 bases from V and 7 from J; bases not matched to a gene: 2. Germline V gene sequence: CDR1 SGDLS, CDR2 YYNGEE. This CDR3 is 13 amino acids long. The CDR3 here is CASSVRDRGGYTF. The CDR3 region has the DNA TGTGCCAGCAGCGTCCGGGACAGGGGTGGCTACACCTTC.

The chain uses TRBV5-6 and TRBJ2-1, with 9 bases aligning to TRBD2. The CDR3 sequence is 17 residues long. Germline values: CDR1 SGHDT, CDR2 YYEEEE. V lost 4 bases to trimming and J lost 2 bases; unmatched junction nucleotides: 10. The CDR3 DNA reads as TGTGCCAGCAGCCGCTATATGGCTAGCGGGACCTACAATGAGCAGTTCTTC. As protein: CASSRYMASGTYNEQFF.

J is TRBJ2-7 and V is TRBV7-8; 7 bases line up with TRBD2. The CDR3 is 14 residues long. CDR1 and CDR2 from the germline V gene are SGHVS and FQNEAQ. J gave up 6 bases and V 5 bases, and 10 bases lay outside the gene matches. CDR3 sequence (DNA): TGTGCCAGCAGCGGTCGGGACTCTAGCGGCGAGCAGTACTTC. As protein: CASSGRDSSGEQYF.

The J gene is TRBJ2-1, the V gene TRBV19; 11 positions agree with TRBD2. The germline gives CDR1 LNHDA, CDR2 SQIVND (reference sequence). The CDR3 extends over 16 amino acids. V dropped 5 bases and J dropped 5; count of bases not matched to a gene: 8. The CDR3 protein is CASSRSGTSGNNEQFF. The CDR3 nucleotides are TGTGCCAGTAGTCGGTCCGGGACTAGCGGAAACAATGAGCAGTTCTTC.

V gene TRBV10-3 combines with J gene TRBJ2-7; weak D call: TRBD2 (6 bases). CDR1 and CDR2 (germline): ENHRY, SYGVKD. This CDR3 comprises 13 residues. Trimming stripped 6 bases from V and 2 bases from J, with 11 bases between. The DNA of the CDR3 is TGTGCCATCAGACGGGACTCTACCTACGAGCAGTACGTC. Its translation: CAIRRDSTYEQYV.

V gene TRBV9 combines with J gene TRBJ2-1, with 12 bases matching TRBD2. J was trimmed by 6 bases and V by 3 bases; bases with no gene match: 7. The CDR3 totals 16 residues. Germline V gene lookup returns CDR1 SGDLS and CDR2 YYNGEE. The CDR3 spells CASSAHLAGGGNEQFF. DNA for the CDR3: TGTGCCAGCAGCGCACACCTAGCGGGAGGGGGCAATGAGCAGTTCTTC.

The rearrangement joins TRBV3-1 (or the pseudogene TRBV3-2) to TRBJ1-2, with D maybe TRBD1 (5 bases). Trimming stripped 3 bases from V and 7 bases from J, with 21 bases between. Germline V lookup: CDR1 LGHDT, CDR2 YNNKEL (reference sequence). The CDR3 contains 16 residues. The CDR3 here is CASSQWDLAEQAGYTF. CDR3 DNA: TGTGCCAGCAGCCAGTGGGACCTGGCTGAGCAGGCTGGCTACACCTTC.

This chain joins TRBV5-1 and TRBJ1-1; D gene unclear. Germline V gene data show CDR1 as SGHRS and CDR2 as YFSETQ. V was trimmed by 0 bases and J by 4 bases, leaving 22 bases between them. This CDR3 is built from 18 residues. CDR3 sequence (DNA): TGCGCCAGCAGCTTGGACGGACCTCGTGCGGGCGGCGGCACTGAAGCTTTCTTT. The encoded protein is CASSLDGPRAGGGTEAFF.

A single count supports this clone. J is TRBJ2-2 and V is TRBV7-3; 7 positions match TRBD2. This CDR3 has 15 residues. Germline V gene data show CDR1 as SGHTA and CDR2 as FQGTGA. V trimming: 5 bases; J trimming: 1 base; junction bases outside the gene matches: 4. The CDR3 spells CASSGSGGNTGELFF. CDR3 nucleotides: TGTGCCAGCAGCGGCTCGGGGGGGAACACCGGGGAGCTGTTTTTT.

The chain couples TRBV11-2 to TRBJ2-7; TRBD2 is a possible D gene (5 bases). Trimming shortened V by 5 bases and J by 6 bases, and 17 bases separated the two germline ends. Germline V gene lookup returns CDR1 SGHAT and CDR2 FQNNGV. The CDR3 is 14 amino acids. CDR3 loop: CASSPYPIEGEQYV. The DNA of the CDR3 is TGTGCCAGCAGCCCGTACCCGATAGAGGGCGAGCAGTACGTC.

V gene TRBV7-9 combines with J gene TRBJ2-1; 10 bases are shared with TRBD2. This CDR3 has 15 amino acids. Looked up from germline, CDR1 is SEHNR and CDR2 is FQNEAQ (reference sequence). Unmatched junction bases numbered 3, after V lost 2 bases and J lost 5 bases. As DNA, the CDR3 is TGTGCCAGCAGCTTATATAGCGGGGGGAACAATGAGCAGTTCTTC. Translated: CASSLYSGGNNEQFF.

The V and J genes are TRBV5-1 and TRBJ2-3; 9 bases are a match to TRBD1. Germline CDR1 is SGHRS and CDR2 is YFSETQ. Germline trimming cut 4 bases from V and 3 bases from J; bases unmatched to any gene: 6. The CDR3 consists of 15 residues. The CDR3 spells CASSPGTGWTDTQYF. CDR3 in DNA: TGCGCCAGCAGCCCCGGGACAGGGTGGACAGATACGCAGTATTTT. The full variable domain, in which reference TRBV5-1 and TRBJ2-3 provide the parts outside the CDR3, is KAGVTQTPRYLIKTRGQQVTLSCSPISGHRSVSWYQQTPGQGLQFLFEYFSETQRNKGNFPGRFSGRQFSNSRSEMNVSTLELGDSALYLCASSPGTGWTDTQYFGPGTRLTVL.

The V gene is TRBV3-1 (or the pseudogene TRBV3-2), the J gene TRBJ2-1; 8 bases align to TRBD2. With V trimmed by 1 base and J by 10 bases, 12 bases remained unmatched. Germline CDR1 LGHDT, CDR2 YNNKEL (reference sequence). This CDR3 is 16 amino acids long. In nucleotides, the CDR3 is TGTGCCAGCAGCCAAGTACTAGCCGGGAGGGCCTACGAGCAGTTCTTC. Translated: CASSQVLAGRAYEQFF.

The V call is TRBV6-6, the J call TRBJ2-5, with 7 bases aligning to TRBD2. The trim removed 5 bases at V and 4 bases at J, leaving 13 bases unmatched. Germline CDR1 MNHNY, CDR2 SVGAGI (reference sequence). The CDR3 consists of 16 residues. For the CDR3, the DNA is TGTGCCAGCAGTCAGCGGGGCGCAAAACTCCGAGAGACCCAGTACTTC. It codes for CASSQRGAKLRETQYF.